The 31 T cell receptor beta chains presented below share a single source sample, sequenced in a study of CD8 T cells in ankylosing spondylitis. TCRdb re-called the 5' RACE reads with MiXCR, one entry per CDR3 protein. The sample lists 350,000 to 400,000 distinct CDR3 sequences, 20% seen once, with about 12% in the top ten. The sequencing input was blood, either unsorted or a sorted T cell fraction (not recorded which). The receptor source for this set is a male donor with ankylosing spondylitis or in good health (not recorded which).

CDR3 sequence: CASSLVPPDSPNTGELFF. The CDR3 DNA reads TGTGCCAGCAGTTTGGTACCCCCCGACAGCCCGAACACCGGGGAGCTGTTTTTT. V usage is TRBV12-3 or TRBV12-4 and J usage is TRBJ2-2, with TRBD1 as a possible D gene (5 bases). V was trimmed by 3 bases and J by 0 bases, leaving 17 bases between them. CDR3 length: 18 amino acids.

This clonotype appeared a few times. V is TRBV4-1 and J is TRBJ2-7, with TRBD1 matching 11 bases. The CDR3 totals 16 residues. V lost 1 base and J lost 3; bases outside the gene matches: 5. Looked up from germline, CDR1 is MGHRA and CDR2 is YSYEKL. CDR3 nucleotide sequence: TGCGCCAGCAGCCAAGGGCGGGACAGGGGGTACTACGAGCAGTACTTC. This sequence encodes CASSQGRDRGYYEQYF.

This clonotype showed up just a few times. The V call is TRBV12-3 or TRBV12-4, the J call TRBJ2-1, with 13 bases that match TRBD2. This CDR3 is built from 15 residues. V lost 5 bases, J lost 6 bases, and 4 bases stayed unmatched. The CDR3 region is CASSHGTSGVNEQFF. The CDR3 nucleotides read TGTGCCAGCAGTCACGGGACTAGCGGGGTCAATGAGCAGTTCTTC.

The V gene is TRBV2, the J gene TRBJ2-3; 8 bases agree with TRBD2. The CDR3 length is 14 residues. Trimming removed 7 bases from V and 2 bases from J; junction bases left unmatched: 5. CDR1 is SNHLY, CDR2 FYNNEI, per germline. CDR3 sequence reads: CASNTAGATDTQYF. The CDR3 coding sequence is TGTGCCAGCAACACAGCGGGGGCCACAGATACGCAGTATTTT.

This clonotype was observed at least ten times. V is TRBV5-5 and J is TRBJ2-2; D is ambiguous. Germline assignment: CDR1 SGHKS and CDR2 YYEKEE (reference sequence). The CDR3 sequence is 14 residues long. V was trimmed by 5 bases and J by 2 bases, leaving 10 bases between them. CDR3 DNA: TGTGCCAGCAGTTCCCGGACCAACACCGGGGAGCTGTTTTTT. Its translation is CASSSRTNTGELFF.

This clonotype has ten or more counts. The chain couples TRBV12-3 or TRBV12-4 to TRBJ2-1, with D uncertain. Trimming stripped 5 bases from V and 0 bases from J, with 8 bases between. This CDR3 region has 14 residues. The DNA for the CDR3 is TGTGCCAGCAGTCAACTGAGCTCCTACAATGAGCAGTTCTTC. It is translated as CASSQLSSYNEQFF.

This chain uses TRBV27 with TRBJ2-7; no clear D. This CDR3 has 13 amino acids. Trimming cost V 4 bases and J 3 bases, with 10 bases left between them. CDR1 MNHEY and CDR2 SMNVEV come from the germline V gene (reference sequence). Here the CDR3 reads CASSYGEFYEQYF. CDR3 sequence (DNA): TGTGCCAGCAGTTATGGCGAGTTCTACGAGCAGTACTTC.

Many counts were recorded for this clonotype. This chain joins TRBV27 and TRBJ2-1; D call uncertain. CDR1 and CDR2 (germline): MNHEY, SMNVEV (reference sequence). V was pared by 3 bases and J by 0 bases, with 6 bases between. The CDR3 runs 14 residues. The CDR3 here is CASSFEVSYNEQFF. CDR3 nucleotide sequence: TGTGCCAGCAGTTTTGAAGTCTCCTACAATGAGCAGTTCTTC.

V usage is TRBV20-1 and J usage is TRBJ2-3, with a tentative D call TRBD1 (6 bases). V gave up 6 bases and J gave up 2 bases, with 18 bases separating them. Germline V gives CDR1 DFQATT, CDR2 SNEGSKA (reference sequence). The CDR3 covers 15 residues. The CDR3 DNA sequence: TGCAGTGCCCTGGACAGTTGGGACAACACAGATACGCAGTATTTT. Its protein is CSALDSWDNTDTQYF.

CDR3 region: CAISAGPQETQYF. The CDR3 DNA sequence: TGTGCCATCAGCGCCGGGCCTCAAGAGACCCAGTACTTC. J is TRBJ2-5 and V is TRBV10-3, with D unresolved. Germline CDR1 ENHRY, CDR2 SYGVKD. This CDR3 has 13 amino acids. V was trimmed by 6 bases and J by 2 bases, leaving 10 bases between them.

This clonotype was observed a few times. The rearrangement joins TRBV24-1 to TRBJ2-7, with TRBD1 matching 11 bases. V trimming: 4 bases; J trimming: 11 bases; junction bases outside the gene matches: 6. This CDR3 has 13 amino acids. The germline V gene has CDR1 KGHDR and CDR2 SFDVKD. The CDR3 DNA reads TGTGCCACCAGTGAACACGGGACAGGGGGGGAGTACTTC. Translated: CATSEHGTGGEYF.

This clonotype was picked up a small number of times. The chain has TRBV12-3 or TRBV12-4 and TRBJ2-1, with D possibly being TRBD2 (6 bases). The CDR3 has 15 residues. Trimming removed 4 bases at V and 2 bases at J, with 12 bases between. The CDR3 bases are TGTGCCAGCAGTTCCTCGGGGGTCCCCTACAATGAGCAGTTCTTC. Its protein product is CASSSSGVPYNEQFF.

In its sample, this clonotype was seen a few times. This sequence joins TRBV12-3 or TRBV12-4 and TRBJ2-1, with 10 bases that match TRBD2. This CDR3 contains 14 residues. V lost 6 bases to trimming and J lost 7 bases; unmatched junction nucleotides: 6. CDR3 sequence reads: CASSPLAGYNEQFF. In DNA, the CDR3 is TGTGCCAGCAGCCCACTAGCGGGGTATAATGAGCAGTTCTTC.

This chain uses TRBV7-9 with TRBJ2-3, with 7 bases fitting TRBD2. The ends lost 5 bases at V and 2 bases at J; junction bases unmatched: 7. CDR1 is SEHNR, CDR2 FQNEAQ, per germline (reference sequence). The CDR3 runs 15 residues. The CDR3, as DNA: TGTGCCAGCAGCCGGTACGGGGGGAACACAGATACGCAGTATTTT. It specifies CASSRYGGNTDTQYF.

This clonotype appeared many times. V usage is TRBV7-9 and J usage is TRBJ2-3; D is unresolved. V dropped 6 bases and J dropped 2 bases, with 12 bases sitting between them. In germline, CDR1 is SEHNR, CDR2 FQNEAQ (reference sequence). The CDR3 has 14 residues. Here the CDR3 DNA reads TGTGCCAGCAGTTTGGGCGGATACACAGATACGCAGTATTTT. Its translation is CASSLGGYTDTQYF.

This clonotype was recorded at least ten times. In DNA, the CDR3 is TGTGCCAGCAGCTTGGGTGGGATTCAGCCCCAGCATTTT. It translates to CASSLGGIQPQHF. This chain links TRBV7-9 with TRBJ1-5; no clear D gene. The ends were cut back, 3 bases at V and 6 bases at J, with 9 bases in the middle. The CDR3 is 13 residues long. Germline V lookup: CDR1 SEHNR, CDR2 FQNEAQ (reference sequence).

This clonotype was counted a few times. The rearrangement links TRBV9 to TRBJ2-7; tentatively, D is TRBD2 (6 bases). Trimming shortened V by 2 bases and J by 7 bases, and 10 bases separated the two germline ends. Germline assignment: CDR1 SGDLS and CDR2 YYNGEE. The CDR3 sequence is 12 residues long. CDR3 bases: TGTGCCAGCAGCGTTTCGGAGGGGGAGCAGTACTTC. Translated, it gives CASSVSEGEQYF.

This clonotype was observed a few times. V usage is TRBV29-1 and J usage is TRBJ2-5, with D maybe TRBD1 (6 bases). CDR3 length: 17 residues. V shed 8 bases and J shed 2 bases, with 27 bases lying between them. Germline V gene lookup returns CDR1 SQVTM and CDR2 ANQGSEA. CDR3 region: CSNLLIQGSDPQETQYF. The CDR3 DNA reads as TGCAGCAACCTGCTTATACAGGGTTCTGACCCACAAGAGACCCAGTACTTC.

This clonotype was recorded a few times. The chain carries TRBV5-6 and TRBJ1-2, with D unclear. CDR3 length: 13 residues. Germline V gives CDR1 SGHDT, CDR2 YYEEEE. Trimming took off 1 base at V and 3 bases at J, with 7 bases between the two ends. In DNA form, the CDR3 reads TGTGCCAGCAGCTTGAAGGGTGACTATGGCTACACCTTC. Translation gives CASSLKGDYGYTF. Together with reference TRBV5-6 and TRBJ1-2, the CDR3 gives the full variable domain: DAGVTQSPTHLIKTRGQQVTLRCSPKSGHDTVSWYQQALGQGPQFIFQYYEEEERQRGNFPDRFSGHQFPNYSSELNVNALLLGDSALYLCASSLKGDYGYTFGSGTRLTVV.

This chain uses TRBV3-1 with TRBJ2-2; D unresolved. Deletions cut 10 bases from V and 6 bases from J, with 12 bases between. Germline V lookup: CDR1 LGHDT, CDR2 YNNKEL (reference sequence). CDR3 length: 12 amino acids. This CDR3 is CATSPWAGELFF. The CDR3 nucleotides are TGTGCCACCTCTCCCTGGGCCGGGGAGCTGTTTTTT.

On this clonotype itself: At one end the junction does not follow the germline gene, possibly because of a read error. The CDR3 DNA is TGTGCCTGCAGTTTCCGACTAGCGGGGGGAGGTGGCACAGATACGCAGTATTTT. Translation: CACSFRLAGGGGTDTQYF. This sequence joins TRBV12-3 or TRBV12-4 and TRBJ2-3; 13 nucleotides match TRBD2. The CDR3 is 18 residues long.

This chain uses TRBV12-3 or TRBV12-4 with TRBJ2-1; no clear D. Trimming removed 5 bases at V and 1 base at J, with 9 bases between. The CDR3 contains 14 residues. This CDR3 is CASSRDNSYNEQFF. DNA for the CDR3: TGTGCCAGCAGTAGGGATAATTCCTACAATGAGCAGTTCTTC.

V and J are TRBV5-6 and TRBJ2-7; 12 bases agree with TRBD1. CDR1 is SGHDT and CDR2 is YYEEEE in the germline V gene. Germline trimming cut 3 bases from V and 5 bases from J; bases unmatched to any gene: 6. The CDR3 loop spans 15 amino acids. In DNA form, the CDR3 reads TGTGCCAGCAGCTCCCGGGACAGGGGGCCCCACGAGCAGTACTTC. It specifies CASSSRDRGPHEQYF.

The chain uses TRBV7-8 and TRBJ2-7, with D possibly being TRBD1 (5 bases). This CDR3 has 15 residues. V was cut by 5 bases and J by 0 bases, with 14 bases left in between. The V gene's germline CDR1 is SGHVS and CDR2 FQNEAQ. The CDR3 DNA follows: TGTGCCAGCAGCCCGCTGATAGGGGTCTCCTACGAGCAGTACTTC. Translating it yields CASSPLIGVSYEQYF.

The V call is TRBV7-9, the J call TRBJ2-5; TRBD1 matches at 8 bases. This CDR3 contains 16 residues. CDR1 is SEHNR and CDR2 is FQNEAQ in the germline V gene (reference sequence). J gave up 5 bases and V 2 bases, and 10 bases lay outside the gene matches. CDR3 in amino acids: CASSLRPGGLGETQYF. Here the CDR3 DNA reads TGTGCCAGCAGCTTACGTCCAGGGGGCTTGGGGGAGACCCAGTACTTC.

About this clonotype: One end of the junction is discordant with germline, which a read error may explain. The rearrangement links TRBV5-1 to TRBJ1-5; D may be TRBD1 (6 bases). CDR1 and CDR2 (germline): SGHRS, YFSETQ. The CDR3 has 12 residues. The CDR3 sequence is CASSVTGTPLYF. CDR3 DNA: TGCGCCAGCAGCGTGACAGGTACTCCCTTGTATTTT.

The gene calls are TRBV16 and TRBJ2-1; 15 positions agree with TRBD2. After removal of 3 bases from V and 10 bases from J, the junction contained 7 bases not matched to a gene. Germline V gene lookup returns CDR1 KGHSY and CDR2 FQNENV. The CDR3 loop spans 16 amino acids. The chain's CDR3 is CASSQWTSGGAHEQFF. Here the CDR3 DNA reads TGTGCCAGCAGCCAGTGGACTAGCGGGGGGGCCCACGAGCAGTTCTTC.

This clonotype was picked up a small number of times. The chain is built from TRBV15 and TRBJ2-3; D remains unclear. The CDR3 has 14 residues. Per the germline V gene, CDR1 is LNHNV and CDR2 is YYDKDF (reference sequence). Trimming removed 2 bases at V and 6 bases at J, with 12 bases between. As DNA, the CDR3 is TGTGCCACCAGCAGAATTACATTCTCCGATACGCAGTATTTT. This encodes CATSRITFSDTQYF.

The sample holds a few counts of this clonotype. The CDR3 nucleotides are TGTGCCACCAGTGACTCCGGGACCCCAGATACGCAGTATTTT. As protein: CATSDSGTPDTQYF. The V and J genes are TRBV24-1 and TRBJ2-3; either TRBD1 or TRBD2 may supply D (5 bases each). Trimming shortened V by 4 bases and J by 4 bases, and 11 bases separated the two germline ends. Germline lookup yields CDR1 KGHDR and CDR2 SFDVKD. CDR3 size: 14 residues.

The CDR3 DNA reads TGTGCCAGCAGTCTCGAAATCCGGGGCGTTCCCTATGGCTACACCTTC. It translates to CASSLEIRGVPYGYTF. The gene calls are TRBV2 and TRBJ1-2, with D possibly TRBD1 on 5 matching bases. The CDR3 extends over 16 amino acids. Deletions cut 5 bases from V and 4 bases from J, with 20 bases between. Germline V gives CDR1 SNHLY, CDR2 FYNNEI.

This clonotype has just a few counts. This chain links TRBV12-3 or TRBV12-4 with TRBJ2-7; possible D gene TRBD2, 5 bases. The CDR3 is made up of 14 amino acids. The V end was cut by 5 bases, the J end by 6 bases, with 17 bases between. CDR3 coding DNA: TGTGCCAGCAGTGAAGGGCAGGAGGTCTCCGAGCAGTACTTC. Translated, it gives CASSEGQEVSEQYF.